This T cell receptor (beta chain) was recorded in a study of cytomegalovirus exposure and HLA in healthy donors. Regarding this clone: The antigen is undetermined.

Broader study findings: What was likely a sequencing artifact was a cluster of highly shared sequence variants. It was only CMV serostatus that was available as immune exposure information.

Primers for the PCR totalled 60 Vbeta and 13 Jbeta. Per the study methods: A follow-up analysis tallied some 80 million unique TCR beta chains, roughly 10 million shared. Assay used: immunoSEQ multiplex PCR; TCRdb lists only in-frame clones, some missing. The DNA was the basis for D and trimming; V, J and clone size are from that table. Here the sample table reports about 140,000 clones. Sequenced material: PBMCs. The receptor was derived from a woman younger than 30 in good health and CMV-seronegative.

The CDR3 nucleotides are TGTGCCAGCAGTTACGAGGGATCGAACACTGAAGCTTTCTTT. This encodes CASSYEGSNTEAFF. The chain recombines TRBV6-5 with TRBJ1-1; no firm D call. Per germline, CDR1 MNHEY and CDR2 SVGAGI. The V gene lost 2 bases and the J gene lost 1 base, with 8 bases spanning the gap. The CDR3 has 14 residues.